This T cell receptor (beta chain) was identified during a study of blood T cells in healthy people across ages. Study-wide background: About one barcoded beta molecule was captured per two T cells (by template switching). Study-level findings and limits: Getting older went along with TCR beta diversity per million T cells dropping roughly linearly. There was a strong correlation between TCR beta diversity and naive T cell percentage.

V lost 4 bases and J 8 bases, leaving 15 bases between the germline ends. Germline V gives CDR1 SGHDT, CDR2 YYEEEE. The length of the CDR3 is 13 residues. Sample-barcoded 5' priming and a J-beta primer mix drove a second PCR of about 6 to 12 cycles. A template-switch adaptor containing 12 random nucleotides labeled each cDNA molecule. TCRdb reprocessed the 5' RACE reads with MiXCR, giving one entry per CDR3 protein. The sample consists of approximately 850,000 distinct CDR3 sequences, 55% to 75% of them appearing once. Turning to this clonotype: Its antigen is currently unknown.

Sequencing was carried out using blood. The sequence came from a man aged 25 to 45 in good health. The genes are TRBV5-6 and TRBJ1-2; D is unresolved. Here the CDR3 DNA reads TGTGCCAGCAGCATTTCCCGGGATGGAGGCTACACCTTC. This encodes CASSISRDGGYTF. Using reference TRBV5-6 and TRBJ1-2 for the parts outside the CDR3, the full variable domain is DAGVTQSPTHLIKTRGQQVTLRCSPKSGHDTVSWYQQALGQGPQFIFQYYEEEERQRGNFPDRFSGHQFPNYSSELNVNALLLGDSALYLCASSISRDGGYTFGSGTRLTVV.